This section outlines one T cell receptor beta chain sequence together with its context. No antigen is known for it. This specimen comes from a study of T cells after yellow fever vaccination. About the study: Researchers used SMART-Seq v4 Ultra Low Input to prepare fractions that had low cell numbers. Study-level points and caveats: Abundant clonotypes from the bulk population could get into FACS-sorted repertoires as contaminants. Boosting was followed by the reappearance of most primary-vaccination clones (less than 98% CD4, around 90% CD8).

The study made its TCR cDNA through 5'RACE template switching. That step introduced a universal primer site along with UMIs. One entry per CDR3 protein results from TCRdb running MiXCR on the 5' RACE reads. This sample has a few hundred thousand distinct CDR3 sequences; roughly a sixth occur once, and the top ten carry 15% to 20%. The CDR3 has 14 residues. The V gene's germline CDR1 is SGDLS and CDR2 YYNGEE. After removal of 6 bases from V and 7 bases from J, the junction contained 8 bases not matched to a gene. The chain employs TRBV9 and TRBJ1-2; 11 positions match TRBD1. The starting material was PBMCs, obtained 4 to 5 days after the first yellow fever vaccination. The receptor was isolated from a man aged 18 to 35 who received the YFV17D yellow fever vaccine. CDR3 coding DNA: TGTGCCAGCACCGGAGGACAGGGGGCGTTTGGCTACACCTTC. Protein sequence: CASTGGQGAFGYTF. The whole variable domain, filled in from reference TRBV9 and TRBJ1-2, reads DSGVTQTPKHLITATGQRVTLRCSPRSGDLSVYWYQQSLDQGLQFLIQYYNGEERAKGNILERFSAQQFPDLHSELNLSSLELGDSALYFCASTGGQGAFGYTFGSGTRLTVV.